This TCR beta chain was documented in a study of shared clonotypes between healthy human individuals. TCRdb's table, derived via immunoSEQ multiplex PCR, lists solely in-frame clones and lacks some. The sample lists 330,000 or so clones; around four fifths were seen once. CDR3 length equals 15 residues. Germline values: CDR1 MDHEN, CDR2 SYDVKM. Between the trimmed V and J ends, which lost 5 bases and 1 base, there was a span of 14 bases. The source is a man aged 25 to 40 in good health. The V and J genes are TRBV28 and TRBJ1-1; D is uncertain. Source material: memory CD4+ T cells sorted from blood. Subset given: CD45RA-negative fraction. CDR3 sequence reads: CASSTDGRTNTEAFF. CDR3 nucleotides: TGTGCCAGCAGTACCGACGGCAGGACGAACACTGAAGCTTTCTTT.